These T cell receptor beta chains were read from a single sample in a study of PD-L1 blockade in urothelial cancer. Repertoires were generated with immunoSEQ multiplex PCR, while TCRdb's copy carries only in-frame clones and drops some. Of under 60,000 clones listed, under 90% are singletons. The sample here was PBMCs, taken around atezolizumab (anti-PD-L1) treatment. All receptors come from an older man with urothelial cancer. Each CDR3 is given with its conserved first and last residue. The D gene is left open where the match is weak. Rows give clone size only sometimes, using once, few, many, or a class for an expanded clone.

D: -
size: -
V: TRBV7-6
J: TRBJ2-7
CDR3: CASSLGGADGDYEQYF
DNA: TGTGCCAGCAGCTTGGGGGGGGCGGACGGCGATTACGAGCAGTACTTC

D: -
size: -
V: TRBV6-6
J: TRBJ1-5
CDR3: CASSYAVGRVNQPQHF
DNA: TGTGCCAGCAGTTACGCCGTGGGCAGGGTCAATCAGCCCCAGCATTTT

D: -
size: -
V: TRBV5-1
J: TRBJ2-1
CDR3: CASSPEGGREREQFF
DNA: TGCGCCAGCAGTCCGGAAGGAGGACGGGAGCGTGAGCAGTTCTTC

D: -
size: -
V: TRBV20-1
J: TRBJ2-1
CDR3: CSAGGMDEQFF
DNA: TGCAGTGCTGGCGGGATGGATGAGCAGTTCTTC

D: TRBD1
size: once
V: TRBV7-9
J: TRBJ1-2
CDR3: CASSSIQGWNGYTF
DNA: TGTGCCAGCAGCTCGATACAGGGGTGGAATGGCTACACCTTC

D: TRBD1
size: -
V: TRBV6-1
J: TRBJ1-5
CDR3: CASEGAFSNQPQHF
DNA: TGTGCCAGCGAGGGGGCATTTAGCAATCAGCCCCAGCATTTT

D: TRBD1
size: -
V: TRBV6-4
J: TRBJ2-2
CDR3: CASRATGAGELFF
DNA: TGTGCCAGCAGGGCCACAGGGGCTGGGGAGCTGTTTTTT

D: -
size: once
V: TRBV5-1
J: TRBJ2-1
CDR3: CASSFQLDHFNEQFF
DNA: TGCGCCAGCAGCTTTCAACTAGATCATTTCAATGAGCAGTTCTTC

D: -
size: -
V: TRBV29-1
J: TRBJ1-2
CDR3: CSVESGIDGYTF
DNA: TGCAGCGTTGAATCAGGGATCGATGGCTACACCTTC

D: -
size: -
V: TRBV19
J: TRBJ1-1
CDR3: CASSIRGSRSEAFF
DNA: TGTGCCAGTAGTATAAGAGGGTCCCGGTCTGAAGCTTTCTTT

D: -
size: -
V: TRBV7-3
J: TRBJ1-1
CDR3: CASSLSGKTEAFF
DNA: TGTGCCAGCAGCCTTTCAGGGAAGACTGAAGCTTTCTTT

D: -
size: -
V: TRBV6-1
J: TRBJ2-5
CDR3: CASSEASGRILQETQYF
DNA: TGTGCCAGCAGTGAAGCGTCAGGCCGAATCTTACAAGAGACCCAGTACTTC

D: -
size: -
V: TRBV7-2
J: TRBJ2-2
CDR3: CASSLAAKNTGELFF
DNA: TGTGCCAGCAGCTTAGCGGCCAAGAACACCGGGGAGCTGTTTTTT

D: -
size: -
V: TRBV5-4
J: TRBJ2-5
CDR3: CASSLTGKETQYF
DNA: TGTGCCAGCAGCTTAACAGGGAAAGAGACCCAGTACTTC

D: TRBD1
size: -
V: TRBV2
J: TRBJ2-7
CDR3: CASSGNVGQGFRHEQYF
DNA: TGTGCCAGCAGTGGTAATGTGGGACAGGGATTTCGCCACGAGCAGTACTTC

D: -
size: -
V: TRBV5-6
J: TRBJ1-1
CDR3: CASSLAGYAEAFF
DNA: TGTGCCAGCAGCTTGGCAGGGTACGCTGAAGCTTTCTTT

D: TRBD2
size: -
V: TRBV4-3
J: TRBJ2-7
CDR3: CASSQVSGGVYEQYF
DNA: TGCGCCAGCAGCCAAGTCAGCGGGGGGGTTTACGAGCAGTACTTC

D: -
size: -
V: TRBV4-3
J: TRBJ2-6
CDR3: CASSQDPPPGSGANVLTF
DNA: TGCGCCAGCAGCCAAGATCCCCCCCCGGGGTCTGGGGCCAACGTCCTGACTTTC

D: TRBD1
size: once
V: TRBV7-2
J: TRBJ2-2
CDR3: CASSYRTGGNTGELFF
DNA: TGTGCCAGCAGCTATAGGACAGGGGGTAACACCGGGGAGCTGTTTTTT

D: TRBD1
size: few
V: TRBV2
J: TRBJ1-3
CDR3: CASTAGQGYTGNTIYF
DNA: TGTGCCAGCACCGCGGGACAGGGGTACACTGGAAACACCATATATTTT

D: -
size: -
V: TRBV18
J: TRBJ1-5
CDR3: CASSPEFSNQPQHF
DNA: TGTGCCAGCTCACCTGAGTTTAGCAATCAGCCCCAGCATTTT

D: -
size: -
V: TRBV5-6
J: TRBJ2-5
CDR3: CASSSDGGGTQYF
DNA: TGTGCCAGCAGCTCCGACGGGGGTGGGACCCAGTACTTC

D: TRBD1
size: -
V: TRBV2
J: TRBJ1-2
CDR3: CASSRDRESVGYTF
DNA: TGTGCCAGCAGCCGGGACAGGGAATCGGTGGGCTACACCTTC

D: TRBD1
size: -
V: TRBV15
J: TRBJ2-7
CDR3: CATKPGQGAYEQYF
DNA: TGTGCCACCAAACCGGGACAGGGGGCCTACGAGCAGTACTTC

D: -
size: -
V: TRBV18
J: TRBJ1-1
CDR3: CASSPAGVNTEAFF
DNA: TGTGCCAGCTCACCAGCGGGGGTCAACACTGAAGCTTTCTTT

D: -
size: -
V: TRBV14
J: TRBJ1-1
CDR3: CASSQVQMWQGGTEAFF
DNA: TGTGCCAGCAGCCAAGTCCAAATGTGGCAGGGAGGCACTGAAGCTTTCTTT

D: -
size: -
V: TRBV30
J: TRBJ1-1
CDR3: CAWSVLPEAFF
DNA: TGTGCCTGGAGTGTACTTCCGGAAGCTTTCTTT

D: -
size: -
V: TRBV7-9
J: TRBJ2-1
CDR3: CASSYSGPGYNEQFF
DNA: TGTGCCAGCAGCTATAGCGGCCCGGGCTACAATGAGCAGTTCTTC

D: TRBD1
size: once
V: TRBV18
J: TRBJ1-6
CDR3: CASSPPGTGGLSLHF
DNA: TGTGCCAGCTCACCACCCGGGACAGGGGGCCTATCCCTCCACTTT

D: -
size: -
V: TRBV4-3
J: TRBJ2-2
CDR3: CASSQERGGDFGELFF
DNA: TGCGCCAGCAGCCAAGAGAGGGGGGGCGATTTCGGGGAGCTGTTTTTT

D: TRBD1
size: -
V: TRBV5-1
J: TRBJ1-1
CDR3: CASSLDTGGGRAFF
DNA: TGCGCCAGCAGCTTGGATACAGGGGGCGGTCGGGCTTTCTTT

D: -
size: -
V: TRBV5-1
J: TRBJ1-2
CDR3: CASSAGSTNYGYTF
DNA: TGCGCCAGCAGCGCCGGGTCTACTAACTATGGCTACACCTTC

D: TRBD1
size: -
V: TRBV2
J: TRBJ2-3
CDR3: CASNGQGWSDTQYF
DNA: TGTGCCAGCAACGGACAGGGTTGGTCAGATACGCAGTATTTT

D: TRBD2
size: -
V: TRBV7-8
J: TRBJ2-1
CDR3: CASSLRLAGVNEQFF
DNA: TGTGCCAGCAGCCTTCGACTAGCGGGAGTCAATGAGCAGTTCTTC

D: -
size: -
V: TRBV7-2
J: TRBJ2-7
CDR3: CASSTDRWAYEQYF
DNA: TGTGCCAGCAGCACAGACAGGTGGGCCTACGAGCAGTACTTC

D: TRBD1
size: few
V: TRBV6-5
J: TRBJ1-1
CDR3: CASSSGGANTEAFF
DNA: TGTGCCAGCAGCTCAGGGGGCGCGAACACTGAAGCTTTCTTT

D: -
size: -
V: TRBV19
J: TRBJ1-1
CDR3: CASRRDTEAFF
DNA: TGTGCCAGTAGGCGGGACACTGAAGCTTTCTTT

D: -
size: -
V: TRBV19
J: TRBJ2-5
CDR3: CASSIVGSKETQYF
DNA: TGTGCCAGTAGTATAGTGGGCAGCAAAGAGACCCAGTACTTC

D: -
size: -
V: TRBV9
J: TRBJ1-2
CDR3: CASSVGTEQAVHTF
DNA: TGTGCCAGCAGCGTAGGAACGGAACAGGCAGTCCACACCTTC

D: -
size: -
V: TRBV30
J: TRBJ1-2
CDR3: CAWGWAGGKGGYTF
DNA: TGTGCCTGGGGATGGGCCGGGGGTAAAGGGGGCTACACCTTC

D: TRBD1
size: -
V: TRBV27
J: TRBJ1-2
CDR3: CASSLGFRDSISQDGYTF
DNA: TGTGCCAGCAGTTTAGGATTCCGGGACAGTATATCTCAGGATGGCTACACCTTC

D: -
size: -
V: TRBV21-1
J: TRBJ2-1
CDR3: CASSRRLAGGNNVRFF
DNA: TGTGCCAGCAGCCGACGACTAGCGGGAGGAAATAACGTTCGGTTCTTC

D: TRBD2
size: -
V: TRBV4-2
J: TRBJ2-5
CDR3: CASSQVAGGETQYF
DNA: TGTGCCAGCAGCCAAGTTGCCGGGGGGGAGACCCAGTACTTC